A single sample is the source of the 25 T cell receptor beta chains below, sequenced in a study of blood T cell repertoires in COVID-19. The protocol was immunoSEQ multiplex PCR, while the TCRdb copy is restricted to in-frame clones and leaves out a portion. The table has fewer than 300,000 clones, 80% to 90% seen once. Sample: PBMCs or T cells enriched from blood (not recorded which). Receptor source: a woman in her twenties or thirties who had recovered from COVID-19.

The chain uses TRBV30 and TRBJ1-6; 7 nucleotides align to TRBD1. This CDR3 is built from 16 residues. The germline CDR1 and CDR2 sequences are GTSNPN and SVGIG (reference sequence). V lost 3 bases and J lost 0; bases outside the gene matches: 5. The CDR3 DNA sequence: TGTGCCTGGAGCTGGGACAGTCGCTCCTATAATTCACCCCTCCACTTT. Protein product: CAWSWDSRSYNSPLHF. The variable domain in full, completed from reference TRBV30 and TRBJ1-6, reads SQTIHQWPATLVQPVGSPLSLECTVEGTSNPNLYWYRQAAGRGLQLLFYSVGIGQISSEVPQNLSASRPQDRQFILSSKKLLLSDSGFYLCAWSWDSRSYNSPLHFGNGTRLTVT.

The chain has TRBV7-6 and TRBJ1-3; D is ambiguous. CDR1 is SGHVS, CDR2 FNYEAQ, per germline. The V and J ends lost 5 bases and 4 bases respectively, with 6 bases between them. The CDR3 length is 12 residues. The CDR3 DNA reads as TGTGCCAGCAGCCCGAGGGGAAACACCATATATTTT. Protein product: CASSPRGNTIYF.

The V and J genes are TRBV28 and TRBJ1-4; no firm D call. Trimming cost V 11 bases and J 8 bases, with 12 bases left between them. Germline V gene sequence: CDR1 MDHEN, CDR2 SYDVKM. This CDR3 spans 11 amino acids. The CDR3 loop is CAGSKREKLFF. In nucleotides, the CDR3 is TGTGCCGGGAGCAAGAGGGAAAAACTGTTTTTT.

This clone was recorded only once. The chain joins TRBV28 to TRBJ2-2; TRBD1 matches at 7 bases. This CDR3 spans 17 amino acids. Per germline, CDR1 MDHEN and CDR2 SYDVKM. V shed 4 bases, J shed 7 bases, and the junction held 15 bases outside the gene matches. The CDR3: CASSSYSTGTVDGELFF. The CDR3 nucleotides read TGTGCCAGCAGTTCTTATAGTACAGGGACAGTTGACGGGGAGCTGTTTTTT.

This chain uses TRBV5-4 with TRBJ1-2, with 8 bases matching TRBD1. Losses at the gene ends were 6 bases for V and 6 bases for J; bases not matched to a gene: 7. The V gene's germline CDR1 is SGHNT and CDR2 YYREEE (reference sequence). The CDR3 sequence is 13 residues long. The CDR3, as DNA: TGTGCCAGCACCCTACAGGGGGGCGATGGCTACACCTTC. It specifies CASTLQGGDGYTF.

The chain carries TRBV30 and TRBJ1-5, with no clear D. CDR1 and CDR2 (germline): GTSNPN, SVGIG (reference sequence). This CDR3 comprises 12 residues. The V end was cut by 0 bases, the J end by 7 bases, with 7 bases between. The CDR3 is CAWSVLGQPQHF. In nucleotides, the CDR3 is TGTGCCTGGAGTGTACTCGGGCAGCCCCAGCATTTT.

The rearrangement uses TRBV11-2 and TRBJ2-7, with D possibly being TRBD2 (6 bases). The CDR3 contains 14 residues. Germline V lookup: CDR1 SGHAT, CDR2 FQNNGV. V was cut by 3 bases and J by 2 bases, with 11 bases left in between. The CDR3 region is CASSFQRVTYEQYF. The CDR3 coding sequence is TGTGCCAGCAGCTTCCAGCGGGTGACCTACGAGCAGTACTTC.

The chain recombines TRBV4-1 with TRBJ1-2; D uncertain. Trimming shortened V by 0 bases and J by 5 bases, and 13 bases separated the two germline ends. The CDR3 runs 15 residues. In germline, CDR1 is MGHRA, CDR2 YSYEKL. The CDR3 region is CASSQDRGVVYGYTF. The CDR3 DNA sequence: TGCGCCAGCAGCCAAGATCGGGGTGTTGTGTATGGCTACACCTTC.

The chain links TRBV10-1 to TRBJ2-7, with no clear D. The CDR3 is 12 residues long. V was trimmed by 8 bases and J by 4 bases, leaving 12 bases between them. Germline-derived CDR1 and CDR2 are WNHNN and SYGVQD (reference sequence). In DNA, the CDR3 is TGCGCCAGCGCCTCCTCGGTTTACGAGCAGTACTTC. Its protein is CASASSVYEQYF.

The V call is TRBV30, the J call TRBJ2-3, with 9 bases matching TRBD1. Germline CDR1 GTSNPN, CDR2 SVGIG (reference sequence). The CDR3 covers 15 residues. Germline trimming cut 1 base from V and 3 bases from J; bases unmatched to any gene: 5. For the CDR3, the DNA is TGTGCCTGGAGTGAATTTGGGACAGGGACAGATACGCAGTATTTT. This encodes CAWSEFGTGTDTQYF.

The chain links TRBV5-6 to TRBJ1-2; 8 nucleotides agree with TRBD1. The CDR3 loop spans 13 amino acids. V lost 10 bases and J lost 6; bases outside the gene matches: 11. Germline CDR1 is SGHDT and CDR2 is YYEEEE. CDR3 nucleotides: TGTGCCGGGGGGACAGGCTGGAGTAATGGCTACACCTTC. Translation gives CAGGTGWSNGYTF.

This sequence joins TRBV10-3 and TRBJ1-6; 8 bases fit TRBD1. Germline assignment: CDR1 ENHRY and CDR2 SYGVKD. The CDR3 runs to 14 residues. Germline trimming cut 10 bases from V and 5 bases from J; bases unmatched to any gene: 7. In DNA form, the CDR3 reads TGTGCCAGCACAAAACAGGGGGATAATTCACCCCTCCACTTT. Protein: CASTKQGDNSPLHF.

The rearrangement joins TRBV7-9 to TRBJ2-3, with 7 bases matching TRBD2. CDR1 and CDR2 from the germline V gene are SEHNR and FQNEAQ (reference sequence). V gave up 10 bases and J gave up 2 bases; unmatched junction bases: 12. This CDR3 contains 15 residues. The CDR3 bases are TGTGCCACCGTCCATAGCGGGTACTCCACAGATACGCAGTATTTT. Translated, it gives CATVHSGYSTDTQYF.

The chain recombines TRBV29-1 with TRBJ2-7; D possibly corresponds to TRBD2 (7 bases). The CDR3 loop spans 15 amino acids. The germline gives CDR1 SQVTM, CDR2 ANQGSEA. Trimming shortened V by 1 base and J by 5 bases, and 18 bases separated the two germline ends. CDR3 nucleotides: TGCAGCGTTGAAGGGGAGGGGGGGTTAGCTCACGAGCAGTACTTC. Translated, it gives CSVEGEGGLAHEQYF.

The chain is built from TRBV7-9 and TRBJ2-5; 8 nucleotides align to TRBD1. The V gene end was trimmed by 6 bases and the J gene end by 0 bases; junction bases not matched to a gene: 3. Germline V gene sequence: CDR1 SEHNR, CDR2 FQNEAQ (reference sequence). CDR3 length: 14 amino acids. The CDR3 DNA sequence: TGTGCCAGCAGACAGGACAGGGACCAAGAGACCCAGTACTTC. Amino acids: CASRQDRDQETQYF.

CDR3 in DNA: TGTGCCAGCAGTTTAACCCCAGGGTTAAACTATGGCTACACCTTC. It is translated as CASSLTPGLNYGYTF. This chain connects TRBV27 to TRBJ1-2, with D perhaps TRBD1 (5 bases). Germline V gene sequence: CDR1 MNHEY, CDR2 SMNVEV (reference sequence). CDR3 size: 15 residues. V lost 2 bases to trimming and J lost 2 bases, with 12 bases between them.

This chain connects TRBV30 to TRBJ1-5, with 7 bases that match TRBD1. This CDR3 is 14 amino acids long. V lost 2 bases and J lost 7; bases outside the gene matches: 8. Germline V gene data show CDR1 as GTSNPN and CDR2 as SVGIG (reference sequence). CDR3 bases: TGTGCCTGGAGTCCTACTACAGGGGCCCAGCCCCAGCATTTT. It yields the protein CAWSPTTGAQPQHF.

This clone was detected a few times. The chain employs TRBV28 and TRBJ2-7; TRBD2 matches 7 bases. Trimming took 7 bases from V and 3 from J; bases not matched to a gene: 9. Germline V gives CDR1 MDHEN, CDR2 SYDVKM. The CDR3 sequence is 14 residues long. The CDR3 DNA reads as TGTGCCAGCACCGGGGGGATGGTCTACTACGAGCAGTACTTC. Translated: CASTGGMVYYEQYF.

This chain connects TRBV12-3 or TRBV12-4 to TRBJ2-3; possibly TRBD2 for D (7 bases). This CDR3 has 13 amino acids. Trimming shortened V by 7 bases and J by 1 base, and 9 bases separated the two germline ends. The CDR3 DNA reads as TGTGCCAGCAAGGGGGGGGGCACAGATACGCAGTATTTT. Translating it yields CASKGGGTDTQYF.

This chain's CDR3 is CASGRPRSGNTIYF. The CDR3 nucleotides read TGTGCCAGCGGGAGGCCCCGCTCTGGAAACACCATATATTTT. The chain couples TRBV2 to TRBJ1-3; unclear D gene. Germline loops: CDR1 SNHLY, CDR2 FYNNEI. The CDR3 extends over 14 amino acids. V lost 8 bases and J lost 0, with 11 bases in between.

This rearrangement joins TRBV11-2 to TRBJ1-4; D remains unclear. Trimming shortened V by 7 bases and J by 13 bases, and 13 bases separated the two germline ends. This CDR3 comprises 11 residues. From germline, CDR1 is SGHAT and CDR2 FQNNGV. CDR3 nucleotide sequence: TGTGCCAGCACCCCCGGGTTGGGACTGTTTTTT. This encodes CASTPGLGLFF.

The V and J genes are TRBV5-1 and TRBJ2-7; 12 bases are shared with TRBD2. This CDR3 has 15 residues. V dropped 1 base and J dropped 6; count of bases not matched to a gene: 5. Germline V gives CDR1 SGHRS, CDR2 YFSETQ. The CDR3 protein is CASSLLGTSGREQYF. CDR3 sequence (DNA): TGCGCCAGCAGCTTGCTCGGGACTAGCGGGCGCGAGCAGTACTTC.

The rearrangement joins TRBV7-9 to TRBJ1-1; 7 bases agree with TRBD1. J lost 7 bases, V lost 2 bases, and 4 bases had no gene match. Germline-derived CDR1 and CDR2 are SEHNR and FQNEAQ (reference sequence). CDR3 length: 13 residues. The CDR3 DNA is TGTGCCAGCAGCTTAATGTACAGGGGTGAAGCTTTCTTT. It translates to CASSLMYRGEAFF.

The chain carries TRBV6-1 and TRBJ2-7, with 7 nucleotides matching TRBD1. This CDR3 spans 16 amino acids. J lost 4 bases, V lost 4 bases, and 13 bases had no gene match. Germline V lookup: CDR1 MNHNS, CDR2 SASEGT. CDR3 nucleotides: TGTGCCAGCAGTGCCAGTCGAACAGGGGCGGCATACGAGCAGTACTTC. This sequence encodes CASSASRTGAAYEQYF.

V is TRBV5-1 and J is TRBJ1-1; tentative D call: TRBD1 (6 bases). The germline V gene encodes CDR1 SGHRS and CDR2 YFSETQ. CDR3 length: 15 amino acids. V lost 3 bases to trimming and J lost 1 base, with 13 bases between them. The CDR3 loop is CASSSLQGRNTEAFF. The CDR3 bases are TGCGCCAGCAGCTCGTTACAGGGCAGGAACACTGAAGCTTTCTTT.